This note documents a single T cell receptor beta chain sequence. A much larger clone differs from this one at a single base, so this may be a read error. These data come from a study of Graves' ophthalmopathy and Graves' hyperthyroidism. V lost 6 bases and J lost 5; bases outside the gene matches: 3. The V gene's germline CDR1 is LNHDA and CDR2 SQIVND (reference sequence). The CDR3 extends over 13 amino acids. CDR3 regions of TCR beta were amplified from RNA transcripts. Second-round multiplex PCR came after a first-round RT-PCR that employed HTBI primers. TCRdb re-analysed the multiplex PCR reads in MiXCR, keeping a single row per CDR3 protein. The table has over 650,000 distinct CDR3 sequences, about two fifths seen once.

The chain employs TRBV19 and TRBJ2-7; TRBD1 matches at 11 bases. The TCR sequence derives from an adult man with Graves' ophthalmopathy. Specimen: peripheral blood. The CDR3, as DNA: TGTGCCAGTAGGAGGGGACAGGGGGACGAGCAGTACTTC. Protein sequence: CASRRGQGDEQYF.